A single TCR beta chain is shown here with its context. Its cognate antigen is unknown. The data were obtained in a study of shared clonotypes between healthy human individuals. Across the study: Three plates each covered CD4 naive and memory; CD8 naive two, CD8 memory one.

Only in-frame clones appear in the TCRdb table, and some are missing; sequencing was by immunoSEQ multiplex PCR. Among 100,000 or so clones listed, around 65% were seen once. V was pared by 8 bases and J by 1 base, with 12 bases between. From germline, CDR1 is MDHEN and CDR2 SYDVKM. The CDR3 totals 15 residues. CD8 memory cells included CD45RO+ cells plus CCR7-negative CD45RA+ TemRA cells. Broader study findings: Around 5% of naive CD4 clonotypes were common to several donors. Clonotype sharing among donors, it was expected, would be affected by sequencing depth.

This chain joins TRBV28 and TRBJ2-6; tentatively, D is TRBD1 (6 bases). Source material: memory CD8+ T cells sorted from blood. The subset denotes: CD45RO+ cells pooled with CCR7-negative TemRA cells. This receptor was taken from a woman in her thirties in good health. CDR3 sequence (DNA): TGTGCCAGCTCGCATACAGGGTCTGGGGCCAACGTCCTGACTTTC. The encoded protein is CASSHTGSGANVLTF.